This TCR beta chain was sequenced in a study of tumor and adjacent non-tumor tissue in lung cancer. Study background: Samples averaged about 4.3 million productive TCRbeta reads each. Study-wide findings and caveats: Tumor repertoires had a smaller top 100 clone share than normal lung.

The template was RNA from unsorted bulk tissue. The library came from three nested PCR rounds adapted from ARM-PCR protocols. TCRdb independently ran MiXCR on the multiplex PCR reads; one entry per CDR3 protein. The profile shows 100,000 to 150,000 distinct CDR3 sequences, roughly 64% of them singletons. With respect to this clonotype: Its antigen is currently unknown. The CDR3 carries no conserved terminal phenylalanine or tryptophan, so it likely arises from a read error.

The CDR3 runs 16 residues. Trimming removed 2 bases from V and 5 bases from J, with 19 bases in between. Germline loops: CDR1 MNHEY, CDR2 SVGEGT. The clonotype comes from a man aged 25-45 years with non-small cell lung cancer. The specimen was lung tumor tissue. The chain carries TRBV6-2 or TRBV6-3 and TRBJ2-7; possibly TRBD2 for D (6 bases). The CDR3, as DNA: TGTGCCAGCAGTTACCTCCTAGGAGGGGCGCTAGACGAGCAGTACATC. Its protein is CASSYLLGGALDEQYI.